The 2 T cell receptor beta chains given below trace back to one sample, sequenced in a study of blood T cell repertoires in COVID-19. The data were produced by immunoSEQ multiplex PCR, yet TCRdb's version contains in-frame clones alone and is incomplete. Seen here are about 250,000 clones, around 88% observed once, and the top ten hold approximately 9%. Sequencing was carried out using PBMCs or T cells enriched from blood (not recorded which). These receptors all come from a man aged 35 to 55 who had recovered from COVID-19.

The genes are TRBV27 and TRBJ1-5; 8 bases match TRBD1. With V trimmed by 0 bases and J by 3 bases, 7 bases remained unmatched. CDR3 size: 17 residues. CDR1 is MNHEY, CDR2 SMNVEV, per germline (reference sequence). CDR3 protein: CASSLSGAGGFNQPQHF. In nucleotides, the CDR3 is TGTGCCAGCAGTTTATCGGGGGCAGGGGGCTTCAATCAGCCCCAGCATTTT.

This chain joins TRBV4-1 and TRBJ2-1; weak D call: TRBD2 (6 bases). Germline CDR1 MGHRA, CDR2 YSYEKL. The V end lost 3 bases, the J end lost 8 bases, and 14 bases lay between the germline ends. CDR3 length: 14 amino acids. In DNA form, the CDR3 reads TGCGCCAGCAGCCAGGTTCGGGGGAAGGATGAGCAGTTCTTC. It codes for CASSQVRGKDEQFF.